A selection of T cell receptor beta chains follows, all from one sample in a study of response to subunit inactivated influenza vaccine. TCRdb analysed the RT-PCR reads with MiXCR anew, one entry per CDR3 protein. Found here are 550,000 to 800,000 distinct CDR3 sequences, roughly 13% of them singletons; the top ten hold less than 7%. Here the sequenced sample was PBMCs from blood, taken less than 15 days before vaccination. The receptors were gathered from a man aged 45 to 65 who received an inactivated influenza vaccine. Each CDR3 is given without its conserved first and last residue. D genes are given only for firm matches.

J gene | D gene | V gene | CDR3 length | CDR3 protein
TRBJ2-3 | - | TRBV27 | 10 | ASSKFTDTQY
TRBJ2-1 | - | TRBV7-2 | 13 | ASSPSGTALNEQF
TRBJ2-1 | TRBD2 | TRBV4-3 | 12 | ASSQGTSGTQQF
TRBJ2-7 | TRBD2 | TRBV28 | 12 | ASSSGGRAYEQY
TRBJ2-4 | - | TRBV2 | 13 | ASSEGRLAKNIQY
TRBJ1-5 | - | TRBV6-4 | 9 | ASSEDQPQH
TRBJ2-1 | TRBD2 | TRBV5-1 | 13 | ASSLTSGANNEQF
TRBJ1-5 | - | TRBV2 | 13 | ASSKARGHNQPQH
TRBJ2-3 | - | TRBV18 | 15 | ASSLDAYSGFTDTQY
TRBJ2-5 | - | TRBV5-1 | 13 | ASSFGGRTQETQY
TRBJ2-3 | TRBD2 | TRBV20-1 | 14 | SAERLAGAWTDTQY
TRBJ2-2 | - | TRBV6-1 | 13 | ASSRTGVPTGELF
TRBJ2-1 | - | TRBV20-1 | 13 | SANRELSWPHKQF
TRBJ2-7 | - | TRBV12-3/TRBV12-4 | 11 | ASGTGRAYEQY
TRBJ2-5 | TRBD1 | TRBV12-3/TRBV12-4 | 11 | ASSRQGAETQY
TRBJ2-2 | TRBD1 | TRBV6-1 | 18 | ASSKDRTGARLGQTGELF
TRBJ2-6 | TRBD2 | TRBV10-1 | 14 | ASSGRTSSGANVLT
TRBJ2-2 | TRBD2 | TRBV9 | 14 | ASSTPSGSQTGELF
TRBJ1-2 | TRBD1 | TRBV9 | 13 | ASSVNRDRDYGYT
TRBJ2-2 | - | TRBV12-3/TRBV12-4 | 13 | ASSSLIWNTGELF
TRBJ2-7 | - | TRBV7-9 | 13 | ASSLAGGNPYEQY
TRBJ2-3 | TRBD1 | TRBV7-9 | 10 | ARTGEADTQY
TRBJ2-5 | - | TRBV4-1 | 14 | ASSQALLVSQETQY
TRBJ2-3 | - | TRBV6-1 | 13 | ASTARGRNTDTQY
TRBJ1-5 | TRBD1 | TRBV7-2 | 13 | ASSERQGENQPQH